This T cell receptor beta chain comes out of a study of shared clonotypes between healthy human individuals. J lost 6 bases, V lost 2 bases, and 4 bases had no gene match. From germline, CDR1 is GTSNPN and CDR2 SVGIG (reference sequence). CDR3 length: 12 residues. Measured with immunoSEQ multiplex PCR; TCRdb has only the in-frame clones, and not every one. The sample has 950,000 to 1,300,000 clones, around 76% seen once; the top ten hold 1.4%. The receptor comes from a man aged 18-30 years in good health. Sequenced sample: memory CD4+ T cells sorted from blood. This sample's subset: CD45RA-negative fraction. The chain links TRBV30 to TRBJ2-7, with 7 bases fitting TRBD1. CDR3 loop: CAWSQQGREQYF. In DNA form, the CDR3 reads TGTGCCTGGAGTCAACAGGGGCGCGAGCAGTACTTC.